What follows are 32 T cell receptor beta chains derived from one specimen sequenced in a study of T cell changes during pregnancy in multiple sclerosis. This table comes from immunoSEQ multiplex PCR, and its TCRdb copy is limited to in-frame clones, with some not included. The repertoire has under 95,000 clones, over 80% of them found once; the top ten carry approximately 2.2%. The sequences come from peripheral blood, collected after pregnancy. These receptors all stem from a female donor with multiple sclerosis, enrolled in a pregnancy study.

The chain carries TRBV4-3 and TRBJ2-7; D is unclear. CDR3 length: 15 amino acids. Germline CDR1 is LGHNA and CDR2 is YSLEER. With 0 bases removed from V and 0 bases from J, the gap between germline ends came to 9 bases. The CDR3: CASSQDGGNSYEQYF. The CDR3 DNA sequence: TGCGCCAGCAGCCAAGACGGCGGTAACTCCTACGAGCAGTACTTC.

There are a few counts of this clone. V and J are TRBV7-8 and TRBJ1-1; tentatively, D is TRBD1 (6 bases). In germline, CDR1 is SGHVS, CDR2 FQNEAQ. The CDR3 extends over 15 amino acids. Trimming took off 8 bases at V and 4 bases at J, with 20 bases between the two ends. The CDR3 DNA reads TGTGCCAGCGGAAACTTTCGGACAGTCGTCACTGAAGCTTTCTTT. Protein product: CASGNFRTVVTEAFF.

The V call is TRBV13, the J call TRBJ2-7; D possibly corresponds to TRBD1 (8 bases). The V end was cut by 4 bases, the J end by 3 bases, with 13 bases between. Germline CDR1 is PRHDT and CDR2 is FYEKMQ (reference sequence). The CDR3 runs 14 residues. CDR3 region: CASSSTGGGYEQYF. CDR3 sequence (DNA): TGTGCCAGCAGCTCCACAGGGGGGGGCTACGAGCAGTACTTC.

Here the CDR3 reads CASSDGTENEKLFF. For the CDR3, the DNA is TGTGCCAGTAGCGACGGGACAGAGAATGAAAAACTGTTTTTT. The gene calls are TRBV19 and TRBJ1-4; 7 bases are shared with TRBD1. The CDR3 totals 14 residues. Germline-derived CDR1 and CDR2 are LNHDA and SQIVND (reference sequence). V lost 6 bases to trimming and J lost 5 bases; unmatched junction nucleotides: 6. Looking up the rest from reference TRBV19 and TRBJ1-4 gives the full variable domain: DGGITQSPKYLFRKEGQNVTLSCEQNLNHDAMYWYRQDPGQGLRLIYYSQIVNDFQKGDIAEGYSVSREKKESFPLTVTSAQKNPTAFYLCASSDGTENEKLFFGSGTQLSVL.

This sequence joins TRBV18 and TRBJ1-5; weak D call: TRBD1 (5 bases). This CDR3 spans 15 amino acids. CDR1 and CDR2 (germline): KGHSH, LQKENI. V lost 5 bases to trimming and J lost 0 bases, with 11 bases between them. CDR3 sequence (DNA): TGTGCCAGCTCAGCCTCAGGGTATAGCAATCAGCCCCAGCATTTT. Protein sequence: CASSASGYSNQPQHF. Full variable domain (missing parts from reference TRBV18 and TRBJ1-5): NAGVMQNPRHLVRRRGQEARLRCSPMKGHSHVYWYRQLPEEGLKFMVYLQKENIIDESGMPKERFSAEFPKEGPSILRIQQVVRGDSAAYFCASSASGYSNQPQHFGDGTRLSIL.

The genes are TRBV2 and TRBJ2-1; no firm D call. This CDR3 contains 12 residues. Germline V gives CDR1 SNHLY, CDR2 FYNNEI. V lost 4 bases and J 7 bases, leaving 8 bases between the germline ends. CDR3 bases: TGTGCCAGCAGTGGATCCGGGAATGAGCAGTTCTTC. Translated, it gives CASSGSGNEQFF.

The V gene is TRBV5-1, the J gene TRBJ1-2, with 7 bases aligning to TRBD1. The CDR3 extends over 12 amino acids. In germline, CDR1 is SGHRS, CDR2 YFSETQ. Losses at the gene ends were 2 bases for V and 7 bases for J; bases not matched to a gene: 2. The CDR3 here is CASSFEGAGYTF. CDR3 nucleotide sequence: TGCGCCAGCAGCTTTGAGGGGGCTGGCTACACCTTC.

The chain carries TRBV11-2 and TRBJ2-3; TRBD2 matches 8 bases. Trimming removed 2 bases from V and 0 bases from J; junction bases left unmatched: 10. Germline V gives CDR1 SGHAT, CDR2 FQNNGV. The CDR3 has 18 amino acids. CDR3 DNA sequence: TGTGCCAGCAGCTTACTCGGGGGAGGGACTAGGAGCACAGATACGCAGTATTTT. Translated, it gives CASSLLGGGTRSTDTQYF.

Turning to this clone: The junction shows a germline mismatch at one end, possibly a read error. V and J are TRBV5-5 and TRBJ1-1; the match to TRBD1 covers 7 bases. The CDR3 is 14 residues long. CDR1 and CDR2 (germline): SGHKS, YYEKEE (reference sequence). The CDR3 region has the DNA TGTGCCAGCAGCTTTGAACAGGGGAACGCTGAAGCTTTCTTT. Translated: CASSFEQGNAEAFF.

V and J are TRBV19 and TRBJ1-3, with D perhaps matching TRBD1 (5 bases). CDR1 is LNHDA and CDR2 is SQIVND in the germline V gene (reference sequence). With 5 bases removed from V and 0 bases from J, the gap between germline ends came to 11 bases. The CDR3 is made up of 15 amino acids. In nucleotides, the CDR3 is TGTGCCAGTAGTTTACAGGACCACTCTGGAAACACCATATATTTT. It codes for CASSLQDHSGNTIYF.

This clone was counted only a few times. The chain carries TRBV27 and TRBJ1-1; 7 nucleotides agree with TRBD1. The V gene end was trimmed by 6 bases and the J gene end by 1 base; junction bases not matched to a gene: 8. There are 15 residues in the CDR3. Germline-derived CDR1 and CDR2 are MNHEY and SMNVEV (reference sequence). The CDR3 nucleotides read TGTGCCAGCAGCCTAAGGGGGCTAAAGAACACTGAAGCTTTCTTT. Protein sequence: CASSLRGLKNTEAFF.

This clone was seen a handful of times. The chain recombines TRBV5-8 with TRBJ1-2; tentative D call: TRBD1 (6 bases). This CDR3 region has 14 residues. Germline V gives CDR1 SGHTS, CDR2 YDEGEE. Deletions cut 4 bases from V and 1 base from J, with 11 bases between. The CDR3 protein is CASSRGQINYGYTF. The CDR3 DNA reads TGTGCCAGCAGCCGTGGACAGATTAACTATGGCTACACCTTC.

The rearrangement links TRBV14 to TRBJ2-1; perhaps TRBD2 as D (7 bases). Trimming cost V 4 bases and J 9 bases, with 28 bases left between them. This CDR3 is 18 amino acids long. Germline loops: CDR1 SGHDN, CDR2 FVKESK. CDR3 bases: TGTGCCAGCAGCCCACGGGCTATGAGTCGCGGGGGCGGAGGTGAGCAGTTCTTC. Translation: CASSPRAMSRGGGGEQFF. Supplemented by reference TRBV14 and TRBJ2-1, the full variable domain reads EAGVTQFPSHSVIEKGQTVTLRCDPISGHDNLYWYRRVMGKEIKFLLHFVKESKQDESGMPNNRFLAERTGGTYSTLKVQPAELEDSGVYFCASSPRAMSRGGGGEQFFGPGTRLTVL.

The gene calls are TRBV5-1 and TRBJ2-3; D perhaps matches TRBD1 (6 bases). This CDR3 contains 17 residues. Deletions cut 4 bases from V and 2 bases from J, with 20 bases between. Germline CDR1 SGHRS, CDR2 YFSETQ. In DNA, the CDR3 is TGCGCCAGCAGCCAGGACAGACCCGATGTGAACACAGATACGCAGTATTTT. The encoded protein is CASSQDRPDVNTDTQYF. Variable domain in full (rest from reference TRBV5-1 and TRBJ2-3): KAGVTQTPRYLIKTRGQQVTLSCSPISGHRSVSWYQQTPGQGLQFLFEYFSETQRNKGNFPGRFSGRQFSNSRSEMNVSTLELGDSALYLCASSQDRPDVNTDTQYFGPGTRLTVL.

This sequence joins TRBV5-1 and TRBJ2-7, with 9 positions matching TRBD1. The germline gives CDR1 SGHRS, CDR2 YFSETQ. Unmatched junction bases numbered 1, after V lost 1 base and J lost 2 bases. The CDR3 runs 14 residues. The CDR3 sequence is CASSLRQGAYEQYF. The CDR3 region has the DNA TGCGCCAGCAGCTTGAGACAGGGGGCCTACGAGCAGTACTTC. The entire variable domain, with the rest obtained from reference TRBV5-1 and TRBJ2-7, is as follows: KAGVTQTPRYLIKTRGQQVTLSCSPISGHRSVSWYQQTPGQGLQFLFEYFSETQRNKGNFPGRFSGRQFSNSRSEMNVSTLELGDSALYLCASSLRQGAYEQYFGPGTRLTVT.

This clone appeared a single time. J is TRBJ1-5 and V is TRBV19, with 10 bases identical to TRBD1. CDR3 size: 15 residues. CDR1 and CDR2 from the germline V gene are LNHDA and SQIVND (reference sequence). Trimming took 3 bases from V and 4 from J; bases not matched to a gene: 3. CDR3 sequence reads: CASSIRDRGNQPQHF. For the CDR3, the DNA is TGTGCCAGTAGTATCCGGGACAGGGGTAATCAGCCCCAGCATTTT.

The J gene is TRBJ2-7, the V gene TRBV29-1; a weak D match, TRBD2 (6 bases). Between the trimmed V and J ends, which lost 2 bases and 6 bases, there was a span of 17 bases. CDR1 SQVTM and CDR2 ANQGSEA come from the germline V gene. The CDR3 contains 14 residues. This CDR3 is CSVERGFMGLEQYF. CDR3 in DNA: TGCAGCGTTGAACGGGGGTTCATGGGACTCGAGCAGTACTTC.

The genes are TRBV10-2 and TRBJ2-1, with D hard to call. Trimming removed 5 bases at V and 9 bases at J, with 2 bases between. The CDR3 is made up of 9 amino acids. Germline loops: CDR1 WSHSY, CDR2 SAAADI. This CDR3 reads CASSLEQFF. The CDR3 bases are TGCGCCAGCAGTCTTGAGCAGTTCTTC.

The chain has TRBV25-1 and TRBJ2-2; TRBD2 aligns across 7 bases. The CDR3 loop spans 15 amino acids. The junction had 5 bases not matched to a gene; V was cut back by 1 base and J by 6 bases. CDR1 is MGHDK and CDR2 is SYGVNS in the germline V gene. CDR3 DNA: TGTGCCAGCAGTGAATCGGGAGGTACCGCCGGGGAGCTGTTTTTT. This gives the protein CASSESGGTAGELFF.

This chain joins TRBV29-1 and TRBJ2-2; the D gene is possibly TRBD2 (6 bases). The CDR3 length is 13 residues. Trimming stripped 4 bases from V and 0 bases from J, with 6 bases between. Germline V gene data show CDR1 as SQVTM and CDR2 as ANQGSEA. CDR3 nucleotides: TGCAGCGTTGGGAGGGCGAACACCGGGGAGCTGTTTTTT. This encodes CSVGRANTGELFF.

This clone appeared a single time. This CDR3 is also generated by other DNA sequences in the sample. The chain has TRBV6-5 and TRBJ2-7; 7 positions agree with TRBD2. The CDR3 spans 12 residues. CDR1 MNHEY and CDR2 SVGAGI come from the germline V gene. J lost 6 bases, V lost 1 base, and 0 bases had no gene match. Written as DNA, the CDR3 is TGTGCCAGCAGTTACTGGGGGGGCGAGCAGTACTTC. Translation gives CASSYWGGEQYF.

The chain couples TRBV19 to TRBJ1-1; a weak D match, TRBD1 (6 bases). Germline CDR1 is LNHDA and CDR2 is SQIVND (reference sequence). The V gene lost 7 bases and the J gene lost 3 bases, with 12 bases spanning the gap. CDR3 length equals 13 residues. The CDR3 bases are TGTGCCAGTACTCATGACAGGTACACTGAAGCTTTCTTT. Translation gives CASTHDRYTEAFF.

The J gene is TRBJ2-1, the V gene TRBV7-6; TRBD2 aligns across 8 bases. The CDR3 spans 15 residues. The germline gives CDR1 SGHVS, CDR2 FNYEAQ. V dropped 1 base and J dropped 7; count of bases not matched to a gene: 6. The CDR3 sequence: CASSLERELENEQFF. The CDR3 nucleotides read TGTGCCAGCAGCTTAGAGCGGGAGTTAGAAAATGAGCAGTTCTTC.

The chain has TRBV7-9 and TRBJ1-2, with D uncertain. The CDR3 is 14 residues long. V was trimmed by 1 base and J by 4 bases, leaving 10 bases between them. The V gene's germline CDR1 is SEHNR and CDR2 FQNEAQ (reference sequence). The CDR3: CASSLDLTTYGYTF. In DNA, the CDR3 is TGTGCCAGCAGCTTAGATCTGACTACCTATGGCTACACCTTC.

V and J are TRBV30 and TRBJ2-7, with D tentatively TRBD1 (7 bases). Trimming shortened V by 3 bases and J by 5 bases, and 20 bases separated the two germline ends. The CDR3 loop spans 15 amino acids. Germline-derived CDR1 and CDR2 are GTSNPN and SVGIG (reference sequence). CDR3 residues: CAWRVGRRGLDEQYF. DNA of the CDR3: TGTGCCTGGAGAGTTGGGAGGAGGGGGCTGGACGAGCAGTACTTC. Based on the CDR3 plus reference TRBV30 and TRBJ2-7, the full variable domain is SQTIHQWPATLVQPVGSPLSLECTVEGTSNPNLYWYRQAAGRGLQLLFYSVGIGQISSEVPQNLSASRPQDRQFILSSKKLLLSDSGFYLCAWRVGRRGLDEQYFGPGTRLTVT.

The chain has TRBV6-1 and TRBJ1-2, with unresolved D. The CDR3 length is 15 residues. CDR1 and CDR2 from the germline V gene are MNHNS and SASEGT. The V end lost 5 bases, the J end lost 0 bases, and 13 bases lay between the germline ends. CDR3 in DNA: TGTGCCAGCAGTCCGGAACCTGGAGCTAACTATGGCTACACCTTC. Protein sequence: CASSPEPGANYGYTF.

The V call is TRBV4-3, the J call TRBJ1-1; D is ambiguous. Germline-derived CDR1 and CDR2 are LGHNA and YSLEER. V was shortened by 1 base and J by 9 bases, with 15 bases between the two germline ends. The CDR3 has 14 amino acids. The CDR3 is CASSQVLSGPKAFF. For the CDR3, the DNA is TGCGCCAGCAGCCAAGTGCTAAGCGGACCCAAAGCTTTCTTT.

The chain joins TRBV5-1 to TRBJ1-1; a possible D gene is TRBD1 (5 bases). Trimming cost V 1 base and J 8 bases, with 12 bases left between them. Germline V gene sequence: CDR1 SGHRS, CDR2 YFSETQ. This CDR3 has 13 amino acids. DNA for the CDR3: TGCGCCAGCAGCTTGATGGTGGGGGGGGAAGCTTTCTTT. Protein: CASSLMVGGEAFF.

The chain joins TRBV27 to TRBJ2-7; weak D call: TRBD1 (6 bases). There are 13 residues in the CDR3. Germline V gives CDR1 MNHEY, CDR2 SMNVEV (reference sequence). V lost 4 bases to trimming and J lost 5 bases, with 12 bases between them. The CDR3, as DNA: TGTGCCAGCAGTTACAAGGGGGTGGACGAGCAGTACTTC. It codes for CASSYKGVDEQYF.

The chain couples TRBV6-4 to TRBJ2-3, with 7 positions matching TRBD2. The CDR3 is 16 amino acids. Germline assignment: CDR1 MRHNA and CDR2 SNTAGT. V gave up 5 bases and J gave up 3 bases; unmatched junction bases: 11. CDR3: CASSMTSGAATDTQYF. The CDR3 DNA reads as TGTGCCAGCAGTATGACGAGCGGGGCAGCAACAGATACGCAGTATTTT.

The V gene is TRBV9, the J gene TRBJ2-7; 10 positions agree with TRBD1. V lost 3 bases and J lost 0; bases outside the gene matches: 3. The CDR3 runs 15 residues. Germline CDR1 and CDR2: SGDLS and YYNGEE. The CDR3 loop reads CASSETGGPSYEQYF. CDR3 sequence (DNA): TGTGCCAGCAGCGAGACAGGGGGCCCCTCCTACGAGCAGTACTTC.

The J gene is TRBJ2-5, the V gene TRBV4-2; no clear D gene. This CDR3 has 15 residues. Trimming stripped 3 bases from V and 2 bases from J, with 13 bases between. Germline-derived CDR1 and CDR2 are LGHNA and YNFKEQ. The CDR3, as DNA: TGTGCCAGCAGCCAGGAGAGCGCGAAACAAGAGACCCAGTACTTC. Protein sequence: CASSQESAKQETQYF.